Described below is a single T cell receptor beta chain sequence and its context. The antigen is undetermined. Approximately 9 x 10^4 naive or memory CD4+ cells were cultured with CEF peptides for 9 to 10 days. This sample is drawn from a study of CD4 T cells in relation to SARS-CoV-2 and coronaviruses. Across the whole study: After roughly 11 days of antigen culture, PBMC TCR beta CDR3s were sequenced. The restricting HLA molecule for shared crossreactive spike epitopes was mapped.

Data came from immunoSEQ multiplex PCR; TCRdb stores just in-frame clones and leaves some out. Of tens of thousands of clones in the sample, roughly 84% were seen once. The CDR3 length is 20 residues. The germline V gene has CDR1 SGHVS and CDR2 FNYEAQ. Losses at the gene ends were 0 bases for V and 1 base for J; bases not matched to a gene: 13. The TCR sequence derives from an adult with COVID-19. Sequencing input: naive CD4+ T cells from PBMCs, cultured in vitro. Stated subset: naive CD4+ T cells isolated by negative enrichment. This chain connects TRBV7-6 to TRBJ2-1, with TRBD2 identical over 9 bases. CDR3 in DNA: TGTGCCAGCAGCTTAGCTTCCGGGAGAGTAGCGGGAGAATCCTACAATGAGCAGTTCTTC. This translates into CASSLASGRVAGESYNEQFF.